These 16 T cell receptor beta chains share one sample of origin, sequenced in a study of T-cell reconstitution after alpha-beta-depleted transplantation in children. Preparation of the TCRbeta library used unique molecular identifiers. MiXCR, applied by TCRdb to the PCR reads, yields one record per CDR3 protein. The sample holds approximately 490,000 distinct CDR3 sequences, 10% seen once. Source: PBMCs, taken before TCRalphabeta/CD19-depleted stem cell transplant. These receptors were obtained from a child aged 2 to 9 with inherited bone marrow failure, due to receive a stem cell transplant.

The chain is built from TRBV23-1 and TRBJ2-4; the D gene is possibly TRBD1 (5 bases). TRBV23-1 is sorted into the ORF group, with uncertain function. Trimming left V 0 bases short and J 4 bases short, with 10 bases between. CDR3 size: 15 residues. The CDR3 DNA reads TGCGCCAGCAGTCAATCAAGGGGCGCTAAAAACATTCAGTACTTC. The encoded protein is CASSQSRGAKNIQYF.

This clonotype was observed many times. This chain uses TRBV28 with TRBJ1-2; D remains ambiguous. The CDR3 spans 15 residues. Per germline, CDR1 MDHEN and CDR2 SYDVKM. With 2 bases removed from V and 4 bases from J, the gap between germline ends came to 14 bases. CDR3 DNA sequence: TGTGCCAGCAGTTTAAGCCCCCGACCTCTCTATGGCTACACCTTC. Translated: CASSLSPRPLYGYTF.

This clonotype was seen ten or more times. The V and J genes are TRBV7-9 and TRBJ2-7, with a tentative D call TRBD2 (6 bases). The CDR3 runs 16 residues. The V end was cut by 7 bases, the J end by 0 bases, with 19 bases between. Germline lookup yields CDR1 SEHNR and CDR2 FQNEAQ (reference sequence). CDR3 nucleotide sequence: TGTGCCAGCACCTACACTCGCGGGGTGTCCTCCTACGAGCAGTACTTC. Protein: CASTYTRGVSSYEQYF.

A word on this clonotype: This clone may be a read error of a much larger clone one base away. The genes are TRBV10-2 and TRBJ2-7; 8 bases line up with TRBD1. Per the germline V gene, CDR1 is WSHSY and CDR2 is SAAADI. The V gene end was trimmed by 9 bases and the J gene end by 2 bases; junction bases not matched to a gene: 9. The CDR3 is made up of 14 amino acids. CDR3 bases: TGCGCCAGAAGCTGGACAGGGAAAGCCTACGAGCAGTACTTC. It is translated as CARSWTGKAYEQYF.

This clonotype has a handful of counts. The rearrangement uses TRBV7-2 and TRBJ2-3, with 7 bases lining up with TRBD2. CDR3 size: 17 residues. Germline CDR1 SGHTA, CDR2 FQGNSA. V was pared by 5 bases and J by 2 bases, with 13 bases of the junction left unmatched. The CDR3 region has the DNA TGTGCCAGCAGCACCGACTCACCGGGACTAAACACAGATACGCAGTATTTT. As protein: CASSTDSPGLNTDTQYF.

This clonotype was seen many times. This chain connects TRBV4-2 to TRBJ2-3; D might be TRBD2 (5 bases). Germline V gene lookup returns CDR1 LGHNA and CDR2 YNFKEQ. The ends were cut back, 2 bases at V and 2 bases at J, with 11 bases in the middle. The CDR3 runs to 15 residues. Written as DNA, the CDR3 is TGTGCCAGCAGCCAAAGGGAGCAGAACACAGATACGCAGTATTTT. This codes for CASSQREQNTDTQYF.

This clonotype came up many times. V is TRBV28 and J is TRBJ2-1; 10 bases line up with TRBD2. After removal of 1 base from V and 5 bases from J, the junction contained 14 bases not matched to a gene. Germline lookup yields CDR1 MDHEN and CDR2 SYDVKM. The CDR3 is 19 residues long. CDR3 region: CASSLLGWASGSVDNEQFF. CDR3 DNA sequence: TGTGCCAGCAGTTTATTAGGGTGGGCTAGCGGGAGTGTAGACAATGAGCAGTTCTTC.

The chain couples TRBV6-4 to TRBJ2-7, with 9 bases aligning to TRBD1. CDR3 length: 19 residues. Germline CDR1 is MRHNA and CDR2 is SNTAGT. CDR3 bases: TGTACCTTCTGTTTGATCGGACAGGGGCCCGTCAAGGGGTCCTACGAGCAGTACTTC. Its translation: CTFCLIGQGPVKGSYEQYF.

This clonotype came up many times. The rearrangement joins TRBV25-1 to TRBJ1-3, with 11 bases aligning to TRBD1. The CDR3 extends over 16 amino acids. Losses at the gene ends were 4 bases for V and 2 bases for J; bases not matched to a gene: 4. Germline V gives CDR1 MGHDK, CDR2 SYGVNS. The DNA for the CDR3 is TGTGCCAGCAGTGGTCCGGGACAGGGGGCTGGAAACACCATATATTTT. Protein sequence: CASSGPGQGAGNTIYF.

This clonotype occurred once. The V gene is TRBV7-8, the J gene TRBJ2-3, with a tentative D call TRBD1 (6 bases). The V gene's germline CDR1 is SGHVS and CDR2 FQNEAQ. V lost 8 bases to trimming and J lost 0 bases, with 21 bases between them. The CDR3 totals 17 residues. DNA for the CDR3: TGTGCCAGCGGCGCCTACTCAGGGGTCCCAAGCACAGATACGCAGTATTTT. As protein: CASGAYSGVPSTDTQYF.

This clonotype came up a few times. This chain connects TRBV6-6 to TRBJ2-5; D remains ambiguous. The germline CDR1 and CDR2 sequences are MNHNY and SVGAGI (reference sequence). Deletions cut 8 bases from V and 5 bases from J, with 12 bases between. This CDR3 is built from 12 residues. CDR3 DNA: TGTGCCAGCGGTCTGAATCCGGAGACCCAGTACTTC. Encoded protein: CASGLNPETQYF.

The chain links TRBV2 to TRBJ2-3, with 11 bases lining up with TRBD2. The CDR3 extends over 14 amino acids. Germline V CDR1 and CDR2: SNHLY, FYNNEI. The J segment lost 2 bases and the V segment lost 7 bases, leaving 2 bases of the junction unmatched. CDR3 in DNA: TGTGCCAGCACGGGACTAGCGGTCACAGATACGCAGTATTTT. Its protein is CASTGLAVTDTQYF.

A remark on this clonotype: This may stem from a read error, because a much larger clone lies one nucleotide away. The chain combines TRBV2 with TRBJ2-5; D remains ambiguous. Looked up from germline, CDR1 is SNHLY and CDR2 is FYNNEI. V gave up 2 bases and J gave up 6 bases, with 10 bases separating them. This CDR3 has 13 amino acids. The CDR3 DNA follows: TGTGCCAGCAGTGAATCCCAGGAAAAGACCCAGTACTTC. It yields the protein CASSESQEKTQYF.

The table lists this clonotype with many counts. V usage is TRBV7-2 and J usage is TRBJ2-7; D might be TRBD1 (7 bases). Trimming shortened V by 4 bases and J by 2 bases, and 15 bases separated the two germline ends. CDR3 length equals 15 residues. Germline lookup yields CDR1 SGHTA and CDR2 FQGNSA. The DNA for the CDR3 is TGTGCCAGCAGCTCAGGGGGGACGATCCCCTACGAGCAGTACTTC. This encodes CASSSGGTIPYEQYF.

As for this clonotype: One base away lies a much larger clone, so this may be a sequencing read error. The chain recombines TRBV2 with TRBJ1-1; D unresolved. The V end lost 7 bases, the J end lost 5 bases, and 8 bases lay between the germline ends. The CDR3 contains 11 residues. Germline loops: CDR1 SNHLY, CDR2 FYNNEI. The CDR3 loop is CASIRKTEAFF. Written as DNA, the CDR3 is TGTGCCAGCATTAGAAAAACTGAAGCTTTCTTT.

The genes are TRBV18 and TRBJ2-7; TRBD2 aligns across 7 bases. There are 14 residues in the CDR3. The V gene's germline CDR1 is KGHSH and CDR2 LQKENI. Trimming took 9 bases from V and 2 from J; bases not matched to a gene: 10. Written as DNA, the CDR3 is TGTGCCAGTTCCAAGCGGGAAAGTACCTACGAGCAGTACTTC. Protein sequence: CASSKRESTYEQYF.